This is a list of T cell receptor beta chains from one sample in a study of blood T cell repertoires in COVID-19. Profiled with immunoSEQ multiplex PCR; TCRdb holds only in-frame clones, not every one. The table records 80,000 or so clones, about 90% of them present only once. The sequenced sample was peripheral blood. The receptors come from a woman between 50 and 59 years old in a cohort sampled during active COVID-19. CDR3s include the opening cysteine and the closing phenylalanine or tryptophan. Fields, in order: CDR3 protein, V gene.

CDR3: CASGREGYEQYF
V: TRBV10-2

CDR3: CASSIDRGRRGTQYF
V: TRBV5-5

CDR3: CATSSGVGQARDEQYF
V: TRBV15

CDR3: CSVARTGRLNTEAFF
V: TRBV29-1

CDR3: CSVDLGPSYYGYTF
V: TRBV29-1

CDR3: CASSRGRQGSQPQHF
V: TRBV28

CDR3: CASSQVAVGGDEQYF
V: TRBV4-1

CDR3: CASSVPGTRGPYEQYF
V: TRBV28

CDR3: CASSPTSGSTDTQYF
V: TRBV3-1/TRBV3-2

CDR3: CSVEAHSSYEQYF
V: TRBV29-1

CDR3: CSARDRTAEAFF
V: TRBV29-1

CDR3: CASTPLAGNTGELFF
V: TRBV5-1

CDR3: CASSRTANYGYTF
V: TRBV6-5

CDR3: CASRGDRDSVPYNEQFF
V: TRBV19

CDR3: CASSLPGLAGVDTQYF
V: TRBV5-5

CDR3: CASSTGTKNEQFF
V: TRBV11-2

CDR3: CASSFLAGVVYNEQFF
V: TRBV5-6

CDR3: CASSASGTGGRSRGQPQHF
V: TRBV2

CDR3: CASSSGVAKNIQYF
V: TRBV28

CDR3: CASSLQGLAAPGEQFF
V: TRBV11-3

CDR3: CAISGLAGSGEQYF
V: TRBV10-3

CDR3: CASSLGSDIVSNQPQHF
V: TRBV4-1

CDR3: CASSSNGASGNTIYF
V: TRBV28

CDR3: CASSPYSTGGHGELFF
V: TRBV7-2

CDR3: CASSPRQGQGEKLFF
V: TRBV18

CDR3: CASSSGTGIYNEQFF
V: TRBV5-8

CDR3: CASRPGGLEEQYF
V: TRBV28

CDR3: CASKFMESENTEAFF
V: TRBV19

CDR3: CASSPGYGQGNTEAFF
V: TRBV3-1/TRBV3-2

CDR3: CASSSPDSSYEQYF
V: TRBV7-8

CDR3: CASRSTGGDQPQHF
V: TRBV6-5

CDR3: CAISESAGGAWEKLFF
V: TRBV10-3

CDR3: CATSRGELQANEKLFF
V: TRBV15

CDR3: CASSQFLRQTNYGYTF
V: TRBV3-1/TRBV3-2

CDR3: CATGTSGADTQYF
V: TRBV24-1

CDR3: CASRLGTDGNSPLHF
V: TRBV3-1/TRBV3-2

CDR3: CASTLGQNTEAFF
V: TRBV6-5

CDR3: CASVEGPQGQPQHF
V: TRBV6-6

CDR3: CASSLAGGVEQYF
V: TRBV5-6

CDR3: CASSKAGKRYSVEQFF
V: TRBV21-1

CDR3: CASRQTWIASYEQYF
V: TRBV28

CDR3: CASSLGKASGRLHYEQYF
V: TRBV13

CDR3: CASSQAQTSITQYF
V: TRBV3-1/TRBV3-2

CDR3: CASSLGLAELEQFF
V: TRBV7-9

CDR3: CASSSRGLYTGELFF
V: TRBV2

CDR3: CASSSSLGLSYNEQFF
V: TRBV5-5

CDR3: CASSIGGGTYNEQFF
V: TRBV19

CDR3: CASSPRAGGYTDTQYF
V: TRBV11-2

CDR3: CASSRLASGDEQFF
V: TRBV14

CDR3: CATTKGSNQPQHF
V: TRBV10-3

CDR3: CASSPRTSLTDTQYF
V: TRBV5-1

CDR3: CASSTPGGGGLSEQFF
V: TRBV7-3

CDR3: CASSPTGGNQPQHF
V: TRBV18

CDR3: CASSPRQGKDTEAFF
V: TRBV7-3

CDR3: CASSDWGRQGAVGELFF
V: TRBV6-1

CDR3: CASSYRTSGRGLSYNEQFF
V: TRBV7-9

CDR3: CASRHRDRATNEKLFF
V: TRBV19